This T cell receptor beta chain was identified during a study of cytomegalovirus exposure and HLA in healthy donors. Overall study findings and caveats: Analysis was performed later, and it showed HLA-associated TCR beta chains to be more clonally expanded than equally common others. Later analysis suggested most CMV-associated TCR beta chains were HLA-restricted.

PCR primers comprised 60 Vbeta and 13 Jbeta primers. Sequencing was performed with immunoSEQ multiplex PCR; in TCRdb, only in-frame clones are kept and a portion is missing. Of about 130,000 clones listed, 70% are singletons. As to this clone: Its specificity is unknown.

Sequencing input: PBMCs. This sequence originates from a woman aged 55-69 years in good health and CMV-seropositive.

For the CDR3, the DNA is TGTGCCAGCAGCCAAGTAGCGGCGAGCTCCTACGAGCAGTACTTC. This gives the protein CASSQVAASSYEQYF. The J gene is TRBJ2-7, the V gene TRBV14; weak D call: TRBD2 (6 bases). The CDR3 extends over 15 amino acids. Trimming pared 1 base from V and 0 bases from J, leaving 10 bases between. CDR1 and CDR2 (germline): SGHDN, FVKESK. The whole variable domain, remainder taken from reference TRBV14 and TRBJ2-7, is EAGVTQFPSHSVIEKGQTVTLRCDPISGHDNLYWYRRVMGKEIKFLLHFVKESKQDESGMPNNRFLAERTGGTYSTLKVQPAELEDSGVYFCASSQVAASSYEQYFGPGTRLTVT.